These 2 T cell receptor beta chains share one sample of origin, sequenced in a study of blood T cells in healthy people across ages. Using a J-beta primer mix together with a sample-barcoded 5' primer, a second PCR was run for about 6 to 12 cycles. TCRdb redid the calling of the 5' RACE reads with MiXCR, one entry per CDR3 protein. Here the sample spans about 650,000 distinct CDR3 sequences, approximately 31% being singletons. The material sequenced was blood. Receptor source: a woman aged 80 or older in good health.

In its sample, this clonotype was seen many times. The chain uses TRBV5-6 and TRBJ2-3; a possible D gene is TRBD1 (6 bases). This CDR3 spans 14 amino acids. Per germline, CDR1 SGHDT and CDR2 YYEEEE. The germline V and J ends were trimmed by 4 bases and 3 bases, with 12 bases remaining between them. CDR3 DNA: TGTGCCAGCAGCGAAAACAGGGAGACAGATACGCAGTATTTT. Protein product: CASSENRETDTQYF.

CDR3 protein: CASTITLSGNTIYF. For the CDR3, the DNA is TGTGCCAGTACTATTACTCTATCTGGAAACACCATATATTTT. V and J are TRBV19 and TRBJ1-3; D not resolved. Deletions cut 7 bases from V and 1 base from J, with 11 bases between. The germline V gene has CDR1 LNHDA and CDR2 SQIVND (reference sequence). The CDR3 spans 14 residues. The whole variable domain, filled in from reference TRBV19 and TRBJ1-3, reads DGGITQSPKYLFRKEGQNVTLSCEQNLNHDAMYWYRQDPGQGLRLIYYSQIVNDFQKGDIAEGYSVSREKKESFPLTVTSAQKNPTAFYLCASTITLSGNTIYFGEGSWLTVV.